Following are 4 T cell receptor beta chains from one sample sequenced in a study of T cell responses to AZD1222 COVID-19 vaccine. TCRdb's copy holds only in-frame clones and misses some; the assay was immunoSEQ multiplex PCR. The sample has 100,000 to 150,000 clones; approximately 90% are singletons. The sequencing used peripheral blood, collected 28 days after the second AZD1222 dose. The receptors stem from an adult who received the AZD1222 COVID-19 vaccine.

The chain uses TRBV10-3 and TRBJ1-2, with 9 bases aligning to TRBD1. The CDR3 loop spans 15 amino acids. V was clipped by 4 bases and J by 6 bases; unmatched bases: 9. The germline gives CDR1 ENHRY, CDR2 SYGVKD. The CDR3 region has the DNA TGTGCCATCAGTGGGTCAGACAGGGGGACCGATGGCTACACCTTC. Residues: CAISGSDRGTDGYTF.

The rearrangement joins TRBV9 to TRBJ2-3; the D is unclear. Between the trimmed V and J ends, which lost 2 bases and 2 bases, there was a span of 12 bases. The CDR3 contains 15 residues. Germline loops: CDR1 SGDLS, CDR2 YYNGEE. The CDR3 sequence: CASSVEGLATDTQYF. In nucleotides, the CDR3 is TGTGCCAGCAGCGTCGAAGGCTTAGCCACAGATACGCAGTATTTT.

This chain links TRBV28 with TRBJ2-7; tentative D call: TRBD1 (6 bases). From germline, CDR1 is MDHEN and CDR2 SYDVKM. The CDR3 spans 15 residues. With 5 bases removed from V and 1 base from J, the gap between germline ends came to 15 bases. CDR3 in amino acids: CASSITGTLSYEQYF. The CDR3 DNA follows: TGTGCCAGCAGTATTACCGGGACATTATCCTACGAGCAGTACTTC.

The genes are TRBV10-3 and TRBJ2-7; 10 bases fit TRBD1. The CDR3 spans 15 residues. With 2 bases clipped from V and 0 bases from J, the junction kept 1 base outside the gene matches. Germline CDR1 is ENHRY and CDR2 is SYGVKD. In nucleotides, the CDR3 is TGTGCCATCAGTGAGGGGGACAGGGGCTCCTACGAGCAGTACTTC. Translated: CAISEGDRGSYEQYF.